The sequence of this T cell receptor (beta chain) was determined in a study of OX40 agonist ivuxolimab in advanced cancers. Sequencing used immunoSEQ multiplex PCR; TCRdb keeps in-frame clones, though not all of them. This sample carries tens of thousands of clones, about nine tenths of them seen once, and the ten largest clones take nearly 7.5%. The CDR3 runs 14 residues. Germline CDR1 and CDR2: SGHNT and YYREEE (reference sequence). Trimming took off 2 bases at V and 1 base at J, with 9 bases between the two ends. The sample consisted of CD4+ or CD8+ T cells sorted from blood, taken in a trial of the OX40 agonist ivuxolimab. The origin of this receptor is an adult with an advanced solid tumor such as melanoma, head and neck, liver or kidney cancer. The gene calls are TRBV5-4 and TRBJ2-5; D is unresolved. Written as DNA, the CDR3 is TGTGCCAGCAGCTTAGCGACTGTCCAAGAGACCCAGTACTTC. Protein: CASSLATVQETQYF.